A selection of T cell receptor beta chains follows, all from one sample in a study of blood T cell repertoires in COVID-19. Sequenced by immunoSEQ multiplex PCR; TCRdb stores in-frame clones only, minus some. Here the sample spans around 160,000 clones, about 89% being singletons. Sequencing was done on a sample of peripheral blood. The receptor set was obtained from a man in his sixties with acute or convalescent COVID-19. CDR3s include the opening cysteine and the closing phenylalanine or tryptophan. Each record gives: clone size, D gene, J gene, V gene, CDR3 protein, CDR3 DNA. A D gene is named only where the DNA matches it firmly. Clone size, where shown, is once, few, many, or a class for clones that have expanded.

clone size: NA
D gene: NA
J gene: TRBJ1-3
V gene: TRBV4-1
CDR3 protein: CASSRTGGRILSGNTIYF
CDR3 DNA: TGCGCCAGCAGCCGAACGGGGGGACGGATCCTCTCTGGAAACACCATATATTTT

clone size: NA
D gene: NA
J gene: TRBJ1-1
V gene: TRBV7-2
CDR3 protein: CASSPQRGQNTEAFF
CDR3 DNA: TGTGCCAGCAGCCCCCAACGCGGACAGAACACTGAAGCTTTCTTT

clone size: few
D gene: TRBD1
J gene: TRBJ1-2
V gene: TRBV30
CDR3 protein: CAWSDRGGTGAVYGYTF
CDR3 DNA: TGTGCCTGGAGTGACCGGGGAGGGACAGGGGCGGTCTATGGCTACACCTTC

clone size: few
D gene: NA
J gene: TRBJ1-6
V gene: TRBV7-9
CDR3 protein: CASSLGGGNNSPLHF
CDR3 DNA: TGTGCCAGCAGCCTAGGTGGAGGTAATAATTCACCCCTCCACTTT

clone size: many
D gene: NA
J gene: TRBJ2-2
V gene: TRBV9
CDR3 protein: CASSAGENSANTGELFF
CDR3 DNA: TGTGCCAGCAGCGCGGGGGAGAATTCCGCGAACACCGGGGAGCTGTTTTTT

clone size: NA
D gene: NA
J gene: TRBJ2-7
V gene: TRBV21-1
CDR3 protein: CASSARSSGGAYEQYF
CDR3 DNA: TGTGCCAGCAGCGCCCGCTCTAGCGGGGGGGCCTACGAGCAGTACTTC

clone size: NA
D gene: NA
J gene: TRBJ2-1
V gene: TRBV24-1
CDR3 protein: CATSDSDSEQFF
CDR3 DNA: TGTGCCACCAGTGATTCGGACAGTGAGCAGTTCTTC

clone size: NA
D gene: TRBD2
J gene: TRBJ2-3
V gene: TRBV6-5
CDR3 protein: CATSSGGVPDTQYF
CDR3 DNA: TGTGCCACCTCTAGCGGGGGGGTTCCAGATACGCAGTATTTT

clone size: NA
D gene: NA
J gene: TRBJ2-7
V gene: TRBV11-2
CDR3 protein: CASSNRDSIDYEQYF
CDR3 DNA: TGTGCCAGCAGCAACCGGGACTCGATAGACTACGAGCAGTACTTC

clone size: NA
D gene: NA
J gene: TRBJ2-6
V gene: TRBV6-2/TRBV6-3
CDR3 protein: CASSWALGSSGANVLTF
CDR3 DNA: TGTGCCAGCAGTTGGGCCCTAGGGAGCTCTGGGGCCAACGTCCTGACTTTC

clone size: NA
D gene: NA
J gene: TRBJ1-5
V gene: TRBV7-9
CDR3 protein: CASSVDRSNQPQHF
CDR3 DNA: TGTGCCAGCAGCGTAGACAGAAGCAATCAGCCCCAGCATTTT